The 26 T cell receptor beta chains below were found in one sample sequenced in a study of cytomegalovirus exposure and HLA in healthy donors. It was with 60 Vbeta and 13 Jbeta primers that the PCR ran. Sequenced by immunoSEQ multiplex PCR; TCRdb stores in-frame clones only, minus some. The sample has 150,000 to 200,000 clones, 81% seen once. Sequenced material: PBMCs. These receptors were collected from a man between 50 and 59 years old in good health and CMV-seronegative.

The chain carries TRBV7-7 and TRBJ2-2, with 7 nucleotides matching TRBD1. V shed 6 bases and J 4 bases; nucleotides not matched to a gene: 8. Germline loops: CDR1 SSHAT, CDR2 FNYEAQ (reference sequence). This CDR3 is 15 amino acids long. In nucleotides, the CDR3 is TGTGCCAGCAGACCACAGGGGACGTCCACCGGGGAGCTGTTTTTT. Translated: CASRPQGTSTGELFF.

This chain links TRBV12-5 with TRBJ1-6; D possibly corresponds to TRBD1 (5 bases). Trimming pared 8 bases from V and 6 bases from J, leaving 17 bases between. The V gene's germline CDR1 is LGHNT and CDR2 FRNRAP. This CDR3 region has 15 residues. The CDR3 loop reads CASCPGPGPNSPLHF. The CDR3 nucleotides are TGTGCTAGTTGCCCCGGCCCAGGGCCTAATTCACCCCTCCACTTT.

The genes are TRBV4-1 and TRBJ2-1; TRBD2 agrees at 11 bases. V trimming: 4 bases; J trimming: 5 bases; junction bases outside the gene matches: 4. Per the germline V gene, CDR1 is MGHRA and CDR2 is YSYEKL. This CDR3 has 15 residues. The CDR3 sequence is CASSPPTSGDNEQFF. The CDR3, as DNA: TGCGCCAGCAGCCCTCCGACTAGCGGGGACAATGAGCAGTTCTTC.

The chain carries TRBV7-2 and TRBJ2-4; D is unclear. This CDR3 region has 16 residues. Germline V gene sequence: CDR1 SGHTA, CDR2 FQGNSA. V dropped 1 base and J dropped 2 bases, with 12 bases sitting between them. In DNA form, the CDR3 reads TGTGCCAGCAGCTTAGGGTGGCAGGATTCCAAAAACATTCAGTACTTC. It specifies CASSLGWQDSKNIQYF. Looking up the rest from reference TRBV7-2 and TRBJ2-4 gives the full variable domain: GAGVSQSPSNKVTEKGKDVELRCDPISGHTALYWYRQSLGQGLEFLIYFQGNSAPDKSGLPSDRFSAERTGGSVSTLTIQRTQQEDSAVYLCASSLGWQDSKNIQYFGAGTRLSVL.

J is TRBJ2-7 and V is TRBV11-2, with a tentative D call TRBD2 (6 bases). The germline V and J ends were trimmed by 5 bases and 1 base, with 15 bases remaining between them. Germline CDR1 SGHAT, CDR2 FQNNGV. The CDR3 has 15 amino acids. The CDR3 spells CASSPGTALSYEQYF. CDR3 DNA: TGTGCCAGCAGCCCTGGGACTGCTCTTTCCTACGAGCAGTACTTC.

The chain links TRBV13 to TRBJ2-5; 8 bases are a match to TRBD1. The J call is doubtful: the DNA matches TRBJ2-7 better. This CDR3 has 16 amino acids. CDR1 is PRHDT, CDR2 FYEKMQ, per germline (reference sequence). The CDR3 region is CASSSDRGLSSYEQYF. The CDR3 coding sequence is TGTGCCAGCAGTTCCGACAGGGGTCTTAGCTCCTACGAGCAGTACTTC.

The J gene is TRBJ2-7, the V gene TRBV6-5, with a tentative D call TRBD2 (7 bases). Germline assignment: CDR1 MNHEY and CDR2 SVGAGI. Between the trimmed V and J ends, which lost 0 bases and 2 bases, there was a span of 14 bases. The CDR3 is 16 amino acids. CDR3 residues: CASSYSQGGGTYEQYF. The DNA of the CDR3 is TGTGCCAGCAGTTACTCTCAGGGAGGGGGGACCTACGAGCAGTACTTC.

This sequence joins TRBV5-1 and TRBJ2-1; D perhaps matches TRBD2 (6 bases). Germline V CDR1 and CDR2: SGHRS, YFSETQ. V was pared by 7 bases and J by 8 bases, with 13 bases between. CDR3 length: 12 amino acids. This CDR3 reads CASRRDVYEQFF. CDR3 DNA: TGCGCCAGCCGGCGGGATGTTTATGAGCAGTTCTTC.

In the case of this clone: The same CDR3 is also encoded by other DNA sequences in this sample. The chain uses TRBV7-9 and TRBJ1-1; perhaps TRBD1 as D (5 bases). Germline V gene lookup returns CDR1 SEHNR and CDR2 FQNEAQ (reference sequence). This CDR3 is 13 amino acids long. Trimming removed 1 base from V and 5 bases from J, with 8 bases in between. CDR3 in amino acids: CASSLGGGTEAFF. As DNA, the CDR3 is TGTGCCAGCAGCTTAGGCGGGGGGACTGAAGCTTTCTTT.

V and J are TRBV7-2 and TRBJ1-2; D is unresolved. Germline loops: CDR1 SGHTA, CDR2 FQGNSA. Between the trimmed V and J ends, which lost 4 bases and 9 bases, there was a span of 12 bases. The CDR3 has 12 residues. The CDR3 DNA sequence: TGTGCCAGCAGCTCCCCCTGGCCGCGCTACACCTTC. This sequence encodes CASSSPWPRYTF.

As to this clone: The junction and the germline gene differ at one end; a read error may be behind it. This sequence joins TRBV7-9 and TRBJ2-2, with 12 bases matching TRBD2. The CDR3 is 18 residues long. In germline, CDR1 is SEHNR, CDR2 FQNEAQ (reference sequence). The CDR3 is CSSSLRPGLAGQVGELFF. CDR3 sequence (DNA): TGTTCCAGCAGCTTACGACCCGGACTAGCGGGGCAGGTCGGGGAGCTGTTTTTT. Full variable domain (rest looked up from reference TRBV7-9 and TRBJ2-2): DTGVSQNPRHKITKRGQNVTFRCDPISEHNRLYWYRQTLGQGPEFLTYFQNEAQLEKSRLLSDRFSAERPKGSFSTLEIQRTEQGDSAMYLCSSSLRPGLAGQVGELFFGEGSRLTVL.

A note on this clone: Germline and junction disagree at one end, which may indicate a read error. V and J are TRBV6-5 and TRBJ1-5, with 8 bases fitting TRBD1. Looked up from germline, CDR1 is MNHEY and CDR2 is SVGAGI. This CDR3 region has 15 residues. CDR3 bases: TGTGCCAGCAGCGCACAACTGGACAGGGATCAGCCCCGGCATTTT. This sequence encodes CASSAQLDRDQPRHF.

The chain recombines TRBV6-1 with TRBJ1-2, with D possibly matching TRBD1 (5 bases). Germline V gene lookup returns CDR1 MNHNS and CDR2 SASEGT. Trimming removed 2 bases from V and 0 bases from J, with 16 bases in between. This CDR3 is built from 17 residues. DNA of the CDR3: TGTGCCAGCAGTGAATGGATAGGGGCGCAAGCTAACTATGGCTACACCTTC. Protein product: CASSEWIGAQANYGYTF.

The count of this clone is one. The chain joins TRBV7-2 to TRBJ2-5; 8 nucleotides agree with TRBD2. The end of the DNA fits TRBJ2-7 better, so the J call may be wrong. This CDR3 comprises 15 residues. Germline values: CDR1 SGHTA, CDR2 FQGNSA. Here the CDR3 DNA reads TGTGCCAGCAGCTTAACCTCGGGGGGGAACTACGAGCAGTACTTC. Translation: CASSLTSGGNYEQYF.

The chain has TRBV10-3 and TRBJ2-2; tentative D call: TRBD1 (6 bases). V was shortened by 5 bases and J by 6 bases, with 13 bases between the two germline ends. The CDR3 runs to 14 residues. Looked up from germline, CDR1 is ENHRY and CDR2 is SYGVKD. The CDR3 loop reads CAISPGHDAGELFF. The CDR3 DNA is TGTGCCATCAGTCCGGGACACGACGCCGGGGAGCTGTTTTTT.

This chain connects TRBV5-5 to TRBJ2-5, with TRBD1 matching 9 bases. Germline trimming cut 3 bases from V and 0 bases from J; bases unmatched to any gene: 6. The length of the CDR3 is 16 residues. Germline CDR1 and CDR2: SGHKS and YYEKEE (reference sequence). In DNA, the CDR3 is TGTGCCAGCAGCTCCCCGACAGGGGGAAACCAAGAGACCCAGTACTTC. Protein: CASSSPTGGNQETQYF.

This chain joins TRBV19 and TRBJ2-1; possible D gene TRBD2, 5 bases. Between the trimmed V and J ends, which lost 8 bases and 1 base, there was a span of 15 bases. The CDR3 has 15 amino acids. The germline gives CDR1 LNHDA, CDR2 SQIVND (reference sequence). CDR3 protein: CASGVGLRSYNEQFF. The CDR3, as DNA: TGTGCCAGTGGGGTAGGACTTCGATCCTACAATGAGCAGTTCTTC.

The CDR3 is CASSSQGSYNSPLHF. CDR3 nucleotides: TGTGCCAGCAGCTCCCAGGGGTCCTATAATTCACCCCTCCACTTT. The chain combines TRBV13 with TRBJ1-6; the D gene is possibly TRBD1 (6 bases). This CDR3 region has 15 residues. CDR1 and CDR2 from the germline V gene are PRHDT and FYEKMQ (reference sequence). V lost 4 bases and J 1 base, leaving 8 bases between the germline ends.

The chain uses TRBV5-6 and TRBJ1-2; 9 bases are a match to TRBD1. Looked up from germline, CDR1 is SGHDT and CDR2 is YYEEEE. The CDR3 runs to 14 residues. The J segment lost 6 bases and the V segment lost 0 bases, leaving 3 bases of the junction unmatched. In nucleotides, the CDR3 is TGTGCCAGCAGCTTGGGACGGACAGGGGATGGCTACACCTTC. This sequence encodes CASSLGRTGDGYTF.

This chain uses TRBV7-7 with TRBJ2-7, with TRBD2 identical over 11 bases. Germline CDR1 reads SSHAT; CDR2 reads FNYEAQ (reference sequence). This CDR3 has 14 residues. Trimming at V came to 5 bases and at J to 7 bases, leaving 7 bases not matched to a gene. The CDR3 here is CASSPGLAAGEQYF. CDR3 in DNA: TGTGCCAGCAGCCCGGGACTAGCGGCGGGAGAGCAGTACTTC.

The J gene is TRBJ2-3, the V gene TRBV5-1; tentatively, D is TRBD2 (7 bases). The germline gives CDR1 SGHRS, CDR2 YFSETQ. This CDR3 is built from 15 residues. Deletions cut 2 bases from V and 3 bases from J, with 13 bases between. CDR3 in DNA: TGCGCCAGCAGCTTCGAGGGGGGGCGGACAGATACGCAGTATTTT. It is translated as CASSFEGGRTDTQYF.

This clone was observed a few times. This chain joins TRBV28 and TRBJ1-3; D gene ambiguous. This CDR3 has 13 residues. Trimming cost V 4 bases and J 4 bases, with 8 bases left between them. Germline V gene sequence: CDR1 MDHEN, CDR2 SYDVKM. The CDR3 nucleotides read TGTGCCAGCAGTTCTATATCCGGAAACACCATATATTTT. Translation gives CASSSISGNTIYF.

V gene TRBV19 combines with J gene TRBJ1-3; D remains unclear. Germline CDR1 and CDR2: LNHDA and SQIVND (reference sequence). This CDR3 has 14 residues. V was pared by 3 bases and J by 4 bases, with 10 bases between. CDR3 region: CASSIRLGGNTIYF. CDR3 in DNA: TGTGCCAGTAGTATTCGTCTGGGCGGAAACACCATATATTTT.

This CDR3 reads CASSRDRIGEQYF. The CDR3 DNA sequence: TGTGCCAGCAGCAGGGACAGGATCGGCGAGCAGTACTTC. This chain joins TRBV5-6 and TRBJ2-7; 8 bases map to TRBD1. The CDR3 spans 13 residues. Germline CDR1 reads SGHDT; CDR2 reads YYEEEE. The ends lost 4 bases at V and 6 bases at J; junction bases unmatched: 6. The complete variable domain, with remaining parts taken from reference TRBV5-6 and TRBJ2-7, reads DAGVTQSPTHLIKTRGQQVTLRCSPKSGHDTVSWYQQALGQGPQFIFQYYEEEERQRGNFPDRFSGHQFPNYSSELNVNALLLGDSALYLCASSRDRIGEQYFGPGTRLTVT.

The rearrangement uses TRBV19 and TRBJ1-2; no definite D call. This CDR3 is built from 14 residues. Germline loops: CDR1 LNHDA, CDR2 SQIVND (reference sequence). Trimming left V 10 bases short and J 8 bases short, with 23 bases between. In nucleotides, the CDR3 is TGTGCCACCACAGACCGAGGAGGGCTCGGGGGCTACACCTTC. Translation gives CATTDRGGLGGYTF.

The chain joins TRBV11-2 to TRBJ2-2, with a weak D call TRBD1 (6 bases). The CDR3 is made up of 15 amino acids. V lost 6 bases and J 7 bases, leaving 18 bases between the germline ends. Germline-derived CDR1 and CDR2 are SGHAT and FQNNGV. CDR3 nucleotide sequence: TGTGCCAGCAGTCAAGGACAGTTTGCCGGCGGGGAGCTGTTTTTT. Translating it yields CASSQGQFAGGELFF.